This entry lists 16 T cell receptor beta chains sequenced from one sample in a study of shared clonotypes between healthy human individuals. Generated by immunoSEQ multiplex PCR, the TCRdb table keeps only in-frame clones and is missing some. The sample lists about 470,000 clones, 79% occurring once. The sequencing input was PBMCs. These receptors came from a woman aged 40 to 50 in good health. Some clones in this sample may be carry-over from other donors' samples.

V is TRBV7-2 and J is TRBJ2-7; 7 bases line up with TRBD2. This CDR3 is 16 amino acids long. V dropped 6 bases and J dropped 2; count of bases not matched to a gene: 13. Germline V gene sequence: CDR1 SGHTA, CDR2 FQGNSA. CDR3 sequence reads: CASSTRGGSPTYEQYF. The CDR3 DNA is TGTGCCAGCAGTACCCGAGGCGGGAGCCCCACCTACGAGCAGTACTTC. Full variable domain (remainder filled in from reference TRBV7-2 and TRBJ2-7): GAGVSQSPSNKVTEKGKDVELRCDPISGHTALYWYRQSLGQGLEFLIYFQGNSAPDKSGLPSDRFSAERTGGSVSTLTIQRTQQEDSAVYLCASSTRGGSPTYEQYFGPGTRLTVT.

This chain joins TRBV14 and TRBJ2-7; 7 bases fit TRBD1. Germline CDR1 is SGHDN and CDR2 is FVKESK. The CDR3 totals 13 residues. V lost 4 bases to trimming and J lost 5 bases; unmatched junction nucleotides: 5. CDR3 residues: CASSRNRGHEQYF. CDR3 nucleotides: TGTGCCAGCAGCCGGAACAGGGGCCACGAGCAGTACTTC.

Only a few counts were recorded for this clone. The chain joins TRBV10-3 to TRBJ1-5, with TRBD1 as a possible D gene (6 bases). V was pared by 2 bases and J by 5 bases, with 13 bases between. The CDR3 has 15 residues. Germline lookup yields CDR1 ENHRY and CDR2 SYGVKD. CDR3 sequence reads: CAISERGSGDQPQHF. The CDR3 DNA reads as TGTGCCATCAGTGAGCGGGGCTCAGGGGATCAGCCCCAGCATTTT.

The chain uses TRBV5-1 and TRBJ2-1; D might be TRBD1 (7 bases). CDR3 length equals 13 residues. The ends were cut back, 4 bases at V and 5 bases at J, with 10 bases in the middle. The germline CDR1 and CDR2 sequences are SGHRS and YFSETQ. The CDR3 protein is CASSQGGNNEQFF. Here the CDR3 DNA reads TGCGCCAGCAGCCAGGGGGGAAACAATGAGCAGTTCTTC.

This chain joins TRBV18 and TRBJ2-1, with 7 positions matching TRBD1. V dropped 5 bases and J dropped 3; count of bases not matched to a gene: 7. The CDR3 runs to 15 residues. Per germline, CDR1 KGHSH and CDR2 LQKENI. CDR3: CASSAGTENYNEQFF. In nucleotides, the CDR3 is TGTGCCAGCTCAGCCGGGACAGAGAACTACAATGAGCAGTTCTTC.

The genes are TRBV9 and TRBJ2-1; tentatively, D is TRBD1 or TRBD2 (5 bases each). V lost 1 base and J lost 0, with 8 bases in between. CDR3 length: 15 amino acids. Germline assignment: CDR1 SGDLS and CDR2 YYNGEE. CDR3 residues: CASSVRGDSYNEQFF. Written as DNA, the CDR3 is TGTGCCAGCAGCGTAAGAGGGGACTCCTACAATGAGCAGTTCTTC.

The chain has TRBV11-2 and TRBJ1-1; no firm D call. Trimming pared 3 bases from V and 11 bases from J, leaving 10 bases between. Germline-derived CDR1 and CDR2 are SGHAT and FQNNGV. The CDR3 consists of 11 residues. CDR3 amino acids: CASSFAGEAFF. The CDR3 coding sequence is TGTGCCAGCAGCTTCGCCGGGGAGGCTTTCTTT.

The V call is TRBV27, the J call TRBJ2-6, with a tentative D call TRBD1 (7 bases). Germline V gene lookup returns CDR1 MNHEY and CDR2 SMNVEV (reference sequence). Between the trimmed V and J ends, which lost 6 bases and 3 bases, there was a span of 24 bases. This CDR3 is built from 19 residues. This CDR3 is CASSRGTDFKNSGANVLTF. CDR3 sequence (DNA): TGTGCCAGCAGCCGCGGGACAGATTTCAAAAATAGTGGGGCCAACGTCCTGACTTTC. Using reference TRBV27 and TRBJ2-6 for the parts outside the CDR3, the full variable domain is EAQVTQNPRYLITVTGKKLTVTCSQNMNHEYMSWYRQDPGLGLRQIYYSMNVEVTDKGDVPEGYKVSRKEKRNFPLILESPSPNQTSLYFCASSRGTDFKNSGANVLTFGAGSRLTVL.

This chain links TRBV27 with TRBJ1-5; TRBD1 might be the D (5 bases). The CDR3 sequence is 15 residues long. Germline V CDR1 and CDR2: MNHEY, SMNVEV (reference sequence). Trimming left V 1 base short and J 2 bases short, with 9 bases between. This CDR3 reads CASSLFQGGNQPQHF. CDR3 coding DNA: TGTGCCAGCAGTTTATTCCAAGGGGGCAATCAGCCCCAGCATTTT.

This chain uses TRBV5-5 with TRBJ2-7; D is undetermined. Between the trimmed V and J ends, which lost 2 bases and 1 base, there was a span of 16 bases. Looked up from germline, CDR1 is SGHKS and CDR2 is YYEKEE (reference sequence). There are 16 residues in the CDR3. CDR3 DNA: TGTGCCAGCAGCTTCGCGGCGGCAGGATATTCCTACGAGCAGTACTTC. Translation gives CASSFAAAGYSYEQYF.

The V call is TRBV7-9, the J call TRBJ2-3; TRBD1 agrees at 7 bases. CDR1 is SEHNR, CDR2 FQNEAQ, per germline (reference sequence). CDR3 size: 18 residues. V lost 2 bases, J lost 6 bases, and 17 bases stayed unmatched. The CDR3 coding sequence is TGTGCCAGCAGCTTAAGGGGACAGCTTTTCTCCCTTGGGGATACGCAGTATTTT. Protein: CASSLRGQLFSLGDTQYF.

V usage is TRBV28 and J usage is TRBJ1-2, with D possibly being TRBD1 (5 bases). The germline V and J ends were trimmed by 11 bases and 0 bases, with 16 bases remaining between them. The germline CDR1 and CDR2 sequences are MDHEN and SYDVKM. The CDR3 has 14 residues. DNA of the CDR3: TGTGCCCTGGGGGGAGGGACTACTAACTATGGCTACACCTTC. It is translated as CALGGGTTNYGYTF.

In regard to this clone: The junction shows a germline mismatch at one end, possibly a read error. The chain recombines TRBV5-1 with TRBJ1-1; 8 bases agree with TRBD1. Per germline, CDR1 SGHRS and CDR2 YFSETQ. This CDR3 region has 14 residues. CDR3 sequence reads: CASSPSGGITEASF. As DNA, the CDR3 is TGCGCCAGCAGCCCGTCAGGGGGCATCACTGAAGCTTCCTTT.

In its sample, this clone was seen a few times. Other DNA sequences from this sample encode an identical CDR3 as well. This rearrangement joins TRBV2 to TRBJ2-2; 11 nucleotides agree with TRBD2. V dropped 3 bases and J dropped 5; count of bases not matched to a gene: 2. CDR3 length equals 15 residues. Germline lookup yields CDR1 SNHLY and CDR2 FYNNEI. CDR3 bases: TGTGCCAGCAGTGATAGACTAGCGGGAACCGGGGAGCTGTTTTTT. This codes for CASSDRLAGTGELFF.

This sequence joins TRBV6-6 and TRBJ2-5; TRBD2 matches at 11 bases. V trimming: 6 bases; J trimming: 4 bases; junction bases outside the gene matches: 4. The germline V gene encodes CDR1 MNHNY and CDR2 SVGAGI (reference sequence). The CDR3 is 14 amino acids. The CDR3 sequence: CASSGLAGPETQYF. The CDR3 bases are TGTGCCAGCAGCGGACTAGCGGGCCCAGAGACCCAGTACTTC.

J is TRBJ2-5 and V is TRBV7-6, with 8 bases identical to TRBD2. CDR1 is SGHVS and CDR2 is FNYEAQ in the germline V gene. The CDR3 runs to 16 residues. V shed 1 base and J 5 bases; nucleotides not matched to a gene: 9. CDR3 nucleotides: TGTGCCAGCAGCTTAGTTGGTAGCGGGATTCCGGAGACCCAGTACTTC. Amino acid sequence: CASSLVGSGIPETQYF. Together with reference TRBV7-6 and TRBJ2-5, the CDR3 gives the full variable domain: GAGVSQSPRYKVTKRGQDVALRCDPISGHVSLYWYRQALGQGPEFLTYFNYEAQQDKSGLPNDRFSAERPEGSISTLTIQRTEQRDSAMYRCASSLVGSGIPETQYFGPGTRLLVL.